This is a list of T cell receptor beta chains from one sample in a study of cytomegalovirus exposure and HLA in healthy donors. Profiled with immunoSEQ multiplex PCR; TCRdb holds only in-frame clones, not every one. Altogether 95,000 or so clones are present, 81% being singletons, with the ten largest covering 4.2%. Sequenced material: PBMCs. The receptors stem from a woman in her 70s in good health and CMV-seropositive. Both conserved end residues are part of each CDR3. The D gene is left open where the match is weak. Some rows mark clone size as missing; the rest say once, few, many or name a class of expanded clone.

abundance: few
d_gene: -
v_gene: TRBV6-5
j_gene: TRBJ1-1
CDR3aa: CASRSLAVNTEAFF
CDR3nt: TGTGCCAGCAGGTCTCTAGCAGTGAACACTGAAGCTTTCTTT

abundance: few
d_gene: TRBD2
v_gene: TRBV5-4
j_gene: TRBJ2-5
CDR3aa: CASSPSRLAGGQETQYF
CDR3nt: TGTGCCAGCTCTCCCTCACGACTAGCGGGAGGCCAAGAGACCCAGTACTTC

abundance: -
d_gene: -
v_gene: TRBV9
j_gene: TRBJ2-5
CDR3aa: CASSSSGVETQYF
CDR3nt: TGTGCCAGCAGCTCATCAGGGGTGGAGACCCAGTACTTC

abundance: once
d_gene: -
v_gene: TRBV15
j_gene: TRBJ2-5
CDR3aa: CATSRKTGGQVGETQYF
CDR3nt: TGTGCCACCAGCAGAAAAACGGGGGGACAGGTGGGGGAGACCCAGTACTTC

abundance: -
d_gene: -
v_gene: TRBV10-3
j_gene: TRBJ1-1
CDR3aa: CAIRVGGWDTEAFF
CDR3nt: TGTGCCATCAGGGTCGGGGGGTGGGACACTGAAGCTTTCTTT

abundance: -
d_gene: -
v_gene: TRBV9
j_gene: TRBJ2-1
CDR3aa: CASSVVSNGGNEQFF
CDR3nt: TGTGCCAGCAGCGTAGTTAGTAATGGTGGCAATGAGCAGTTCTTC

abundance: -
d_gene: TRBD1
v_gene: TRBV5-1
j_gene: TRBJ2-7
CDR3aa: CASSVTGQGAYEQYF
CDR3nt: TGCGCCAGCAGCGTCACGGGACAGGGGGCCTACGAGCAGTACTTC

abundance: -
d_gene: TRBD2
v_gene: TRBV5-4
j_gene: TRBJ2-1
CDR3aa: CASSLPGLAGDNEQFF
CDR3nt: TGTGCCAGCAGCCTACCTGGACTAGCGGGAGACAATGAGCAGTTCTTC

abundance: -
d_gene: TRBD2
v_gene: TRBV4-1
j_gene: TRBJ2-3
CDR3aa: CASSHDLSGRETDTQYF
CDR3nt: TGCGCCAGCAGCCATGACCTTAGCGGGAGAGAGACAGATACGCAGTATTTT

abundance: -
d_gene: -
v_gene: TRBV28
j_gene: TRBJ1-2
CDR3aa: CASSLVGGGYGYTF
CDR3nt: TGTGCCAGCAGTTTAGTGGGAGGGGGATATGGCTACACCTTC

abundance: -
d_gene: TRBD1
v_gene: TRBV6-1
j_gene: TRBJ1-5
CDR3aa: CASSTGVNNQPQHF
CDR3nt: TGTGCCAGCAGCACAGGGGTCAACAATCAGCCCCAGCATTTT

abundance: -
d_gene: TRBD1
v_gene: TRBV5-4
j_gene: TRBJ2-1
CDR3aa: CASSPGQGASYNEQFF
CDR3nt: TGTGCCAGCAGCCCCGGACAGGGGGCTTCCTACAATGAGCAGTTCTTC

abundance: -
d_gene: TRBD2
v_gene: TRBV19
j_gene: TRBJ2-7
CDR3aa: CASSNKLAGGLYEQYF
CDR3nt: TGTGCCAGTAGCAACAAACTAGCGGGAGGGCTCTACGAGCAGTACTTC

abundance: -
d_gene: TRBD1
v_gene: TRBV29-1
j_gene: TRBJ1-2
CDR3aa: CSGGQGAHDGYTF
CDR3nt: TGCAGCGGGGGACAGGGGGCACACGATGGCTACACCTTC

abundance: -
d_gene: TRBD1
v_gene: TRBV5-1
j_gene: TRBJ2-7
CDR3aa: CASSPEQGFNEQYF
CDR3nt: TGCGCCAGCAGCCCGGAACAGGGGTTCAACGAGCAGTACTTC

abundance: -
d_gene: TRBD2
v_gene: TRBV4-3
j_gene: TRBJ2-2
CDR3aa: CASSRATSGTFGELFF
CDR3nt: TGCGCCAGCAGCCGGGCGACTAGCGGGACTTTCGGGGAGCTGTTTTTT

abundance: -
d_gene: TRBD2
v_gene: TRBV28
j_gene: TRBJ2-1
CDR3aa: CASIAGGPSYNEQFF
CDR3nt: TGTGCCAGTATAGCGGGAGGACCCTCCTACAATGAGCAGTTCTTC

abundance: few
d_gene: TRBD2
v_gene: TRBV5-1
j_gene: TRBJ2-1
CDR3aa: CASSPTLKLAGGRNEQFF
CDR3nt: TGCGCCAGCAGCCCAACTCTTAAACTAGCGGGAGGGCGAAATGAGCAGTTCTTC

abundance: -
d_gene: TRBD2
v_gene: TRBV13
j_gene: TRBJ2-5
CDR3aa: CASSPRPGDAGTSGSVRYF
CDR3nt: TGTGCCAGCAGCCCCAGGCCAGGGGACGCCGGGACTAGCGGGTCGGTACGGTACTTC

abundance: -
d_gene: TRBD2
v_gene: TRBV5-1
j_gene: TRBJ2-3
CDR3aa: CASSPSGGTDTQYF
CDR3nt: TGCGCCAGCAGCCCTAGCGGAGGCACAGATACGCAGTATTTT

abundance: -
d_gene: TRBD2
v_gene: TRBV2
j_gene: TRBJ2-5
CDR3aa: CASNRREGPETQYF
CDR3nt: TGTGCCAGCAATAGGCGGGAGGGCCCAGAGACCCAGTACTTC

abundance: few
d_gene: -
v_gene: TRBV7-4
j_gene: TRBJ1-3
CDR3aa: CASSYGQGTGNTIYF
CDR3nt: TGTGCCAGCAGCTACGGGCAGGGTACGGGAAACACCATATATTTT

abundance: few
d_gene: -
v_gene: TRBV4-3
j_gene: TRBJ2-3
CDR3aa: CASSARDTDTQYF
CDR3nt: TGCGCCAGCAGCGCCCGAGACACAGATACGCAGTATTTT

abundance: once
d_gene: -
v_gene: TRBV5-1
j_gene: TRBJ2-7
CDR3aa: CASSLVAGPDEQYF
CDR3nt: TGCGCCAGCAGCTTGGTGGCGGGACCCGACGAGCAGTACTTC

abundance: -
d_gene: TRBD1
v_gene: TRBV11-2
j_gene: TRBJ2-1
CDR3aa: CASSNTGGNEQFF
CDR3nt: TGTGCCAGCAGCAACACAGGGGGAAATGAGCAGTTCTTC

abundance: -
d_gene: TRBD2
v_gene: TRBV7-2
j_gene: TRBJ2-7
CDR3aa: CASSFTSGSSYEQYF
CDR3nt: TGTGCCAGCAGCTTCACCAGCGGGAGTTCGTACGAGCAGTACTTC

abundance: once
d_gene: -
v_gene: TRBV9
j_gene: TRBJ1-2
CDR3aa: CASSVATGAWGYTF
CDR3nt: TGTGCCAGCAGCGTAGCTACAGGAGCGTGGGGCTACACCTTC

abundance: -
d_gene: -
v_gene: TRBV9
j_gene: TRBJ2-3
CDR3aa: CASSPRSTSTDTQYF
CDR3nt: TGTGCCAGCAGCCCTCGTTCAACTAGCACAGATACGCAGTATTTT

abundance: once
d_gene: TRBD1
v_gene: TRBV7-2
j_gene: TRBJ2-6
CDR3aa: CASSLSVRGSSGANVLTF
CDR3nt: TGTGCCAGCAGCTTATCGGTCAGGGGGAGCTCTGGGGCCAACGTCCTGACTTTC

abundance: -
d_gene: TRBD1
v_gene: TRBV7-9
j_gene: TRBJ1-1
CDR3aa: CSSSLVGWRGLNTEAFF
CDR3nt: TGTTCCAGCAGCTTAGTTGGGTGGAGGGGGCTAAACACTGAAGCTTTCTTT

abundance: -
d_gene: TRBD2
v_gene: TRBV5-1
j_gene: TRBJ2-5
CDR3aa: CASSFRIAGGGQETQYF
CDR3nt: TGCGCCAGCAGCTTCAGGATAGCGGGAGGGGGACAAGAGACCCAGTACTTC

abundance: -
d_gene: -
v_gene: TRBV6-6
j_gene: TRBJ1-2
CDR3aa: CASRRDGNYGYTF
CDR3nt: TGTGCCAGCAGGCGGGACGGGAACTATGGCTACACCTTC

abundance: -
d_gene: TRBD2
v_gene: TRBV5-4
j_gene: TRBJ2-3
CDR3aa: CASSNRGLAGFTDTQYF
CDR3nt: TGTGCCAGCAGCAACCGAGGACTAGCGGGGTTCACAGATACGCAGTATTTT

abundance: -
d_gene: -
v_gene: TRBV6-7
j_gene: TRBJ2-7
CDR3aa: CASSSLRGAGHEQYF
CDR3nt: TGTGCCAGCAGTTCGCTCCGGGGAGCGGGTCACGAGCAGTACTTC

abundance: -
d_gene: TRBD1
v_gene: TRBV29-1
j_gene: TRBJ2-7
CDR3aa: CSVNVFGQAYEQYF
CDR3nt: TGCAGCGTCAACGTTTTCGGACAGGCCTACGAGCAGTACTTC

abundance: once
d_gene: -
v_gene: TRBV10-3
j_gene: TRBJ2-5
CDR3aa: CAISEGPRTRRGGETQYF
CDR3nt: TGTGCCATCAGTGAGGGCCCCAGGACTAGAAGAGGGGGAGAGACCCAGTACTTC

abundance: -
d_gene: -
v_gene: TRBV7-9
j_gene: TRBJ1-1
CDR3aa: CASSRRQREAFF
CDR3nt: TGTGCCAGCAGCCGTAGACAGCGTGAAGCTTTCTTT

abundance: once
d_gene: -
v_gene: TRBV28
j_gene: TRBJ1-2
CDR3aa: CASSLGGHRGYTF
CDR3nt: TGTGCCAGCAGTTTAGGAGGGCATAGGGGCTACACCTTC

abundance: -
d_gene: TRBD2
v_gene: TRBV10-1
j_gene: TRBJ2-3
CDR3aa: CASSEPGLAGVKEGTDTQYF
CDR3nt: TGCGCCAGCAGTGAGCCGGGACTAGCGGGCGTCAAGGAAGGCACAGATACGCAGTATTTT